This T cell receptor (beta chain) was documented in a study of blood T cell repertoires in COVID-19. Profiling relied on immunoSEQ multiplex PCR, and the TCRdb table lists in-frame clones only, not all of them. The table lists 300,000 to 400,000 clones, approximately 88% of them singletons. Sequencing used PBMCs or T cells enriched from blood (not recorded which). The source is a woman aged 30 to 39 with acute COVID-19.

CDR3 DNA sequence: TGCGCCGGACCCCGGGACAGGGTGACCACTGAAGCTTTCTTT. This encodes CAGPRDRVTTEAFF. The chain links TRBV10-1 to TRBJ1-1, with 9 bases that match TRBD1. V was clipped by 11 bases and J by 4 bases; unmatched bases: 11. The germline CDR1 and CDR2 sequences are WNHNN and SYGVQD (reference sequence). The length of the CDR3 is 14 residues.